This entry features one TCR beta chain sequence. This clone's antigen is unknown. Within one base of it there is no much larger clone, and no base qualities were kept. Taken from cysteine to phenylalanine, the CDR3 has 15 residues. The sequence is cut down to CDR3 DNA, 45 bases in frame from base 1. The germline V gene encodes CDR1 SGHAT and CDR2 FQNNGV. Here V drops 5 bases and J drops 0 bases, and the junction holds 4 bases not matched to any gene. The time point label for this specimen denotes: baseline before first vaccination. Vaccinee samples were obtained from the UK trials COV001 and COV002, which included a single-blind randomized controlled phase 2/3 trial of AZD1222 (ChAdOx1 nCoV-19) in healthy adults. Trial participant PBMC samples were collected at day 0 and day 28 after the second dose for TCRbeta chain sequencing. The CDR3 regions of human TCRbeta chains were analyzed by immunosequencing. Processing in the source paper ran as follows. Repertoire TCRs were matched against a reference library of SARS-CoV-2-specific TCRs generated with the MIRA antigen-specificity platform. Breadth meant the fraction of unique TCRs that were SARS-CoV-2-associated, whereas depth meant the fraction of total T cells that were SARS-CoV-2-associated. Each spike-specific TCR was assigned to its reactive spike region and to a CD4 or CD8 class using the MIRA data. Log10-transformed breadth and depth values were compared by one-way ANOVA with Sidak's multiple comparisons tests. Imported from immuneACCESS, the table was reduced by TCRdb to in-frame sequences with V and J called. These copies leave out some clones; in studies compared against another copy, an unresolved V gene accounts for under half, and the cause of the remainder is not known. V, J and clone size are taken as reported in that table, and D and trimming were inferred from the DNA itself. This sample lists about 110,000 clones; just over 85% were detected once. Of the sample, less than 3.5% is held by the ten largest clones.

These data are taken from a study of T cell responses to AZD1222 COVID-19 vaccine (dated by TCRdb to about 2021). For context, the study as a whole: AZD1222 recipients with second doses at about 4 weeks or about 12 weeks were pooled, because spike-specific TCR depth and breadth did not differ between schedules. TCR sequencing was performed for roughly 250 trial participants, of whom roughly 200 were given two doses of AZD1222 and some 25 were given two doses of MenACWY control vaccine. Trial participants were enrolled by age into subgroups of 18-55, 56-69 and 70-plus years, and around 150, 28 and 57 TCR-sequenced participants, respectively, were included in these subgroups.

Overall results and qualifications from the work: After two AZD1222 doses, both the breadth and the depth of spike-specific TCRs were significantly higher than at day 0 and than in MenACWY recipients. Participants were mostly white British, with more females than males. The authors suggested clonal diversity may have been underestimated. Because no samples from the day 14 peak response were available, repertoires could be characterized only after the peak T cell response. Epitopes outside the regions mutated in the B.1.351 and B.1.1.7 variants were reportedly recognized by nearly half of the unique spike-specific TCRs. In the small 56-69-year group, the increase in depth fell short of significance, most likely because of low power. Conclusions about previously exposed vaccinees are limited because only 6 or 7 AZD1222 recipients were SARS-CoV-2 seropositive at baseline. CD4 TCRs associated with the vaccine covered the entire spike protein, and the dominant responses were in regions 160-218 and 743-854.

This clonotype was obtained from an adult in good health. The chain was built from TRBV11-2 and TRBJ2-3; a stretch of 8 junction bases matches TRBD1. The sample consisted of peripheral blood, taken on day 0 of AZD1222 vaccination. The sequenced DNA is TGTGCCAGCAGCCGGACAGGGAAGAGCACAGATACGCAGTATTTT. Its coded protein is CASSRTGKSTDTQYF. The CDR3, completed at both ends by the reference TRBV11-2 and TRBJ2-3 genes, gives the full variable domain EAGVAQSPRYKIIEKRQSVAFWCNPISGHATLYWYQQILGQGPKLLIQFQNNGVVDDSQLPKDRFSAERLKGVDSTLKIQPAKLEDSAVYLCASSRTGKSTDTQYFGPGTRLTVL.